This T cell receptor beta chain was identified in a study of T cell responses to AZD1222 COVID-19 vaccine (dated by TCRdb to 2020 to 2022). Some background on the complete study: AZD1222 recipients whose second dose came at about 4 weeks and those whose second dose came at about 12 weeks were combined into one group, since spike-specific TCR depth and breadth did not differ between the two schedules. A total of about 230 trial participants underwent TCR sequencing, of whom some 210 received two doses of AZD1222 and about 26 received two doses of the MenACWY control vaccine. Trial participants were enrolled into age subgroups of 18-55, 56-69 and 70-plus years, which contained approximately 150, 30 and 60 TCR-sequenced participants, respectively. What the research found in general, with its limitations: The 56-69-year group was small, and its depth increase did not reach significance, likely because of low power. Only a handful of AZD1222 recipients were SARS-CoV-2 seropositive at baseline, limiting conclusions about previously exposed vaccinees. Participants were mostly white British and included more females than males, and it was suggested by the authors that clonal diversity may have been underestimated. The whole spike protein was spanned by vaccine-associated CD4 TCRs, and dominant responses were seen in regions 160-218 and 743-854. Reportedly, close to half of the unique spike-specific TCRs recognized epitopes lying outside the regions that are mutated in the B.1.351 and B.1.1.7 variants. Spike-specific TCR breadth and depth rose significantly after two AZD1222 doses compared with day 0 and with MenACWY recipients. No day 14 peak-response samples were available, so repertoires were characterized only after the peak T cell response.

The time point tag for this specimen amounts to: baseline before first vaccination. Samples from vaccinated people were obtained from the UK trials COV001 and COV002, which included a single-blind randomized controlled phase 2/3 trial of AZD1222 (ChAdOx1 nCoV-19) in healthy adults. For TCRbeta chain sequencing, PBMC samples from trial participants were taken at day 0 and at day 28 after the second dose. The CDR3 regions of human TCRbeta chains were analyzed by immunosequencing. In the original analysis: TCRs in the repertoires were compared against a reference library of SARS-CoV-2-specific TCRs that had been generated with the MIRA antigen-specificity platform. Breadth meant the fraction of unique TCRs that were SARS-CoV-2-associated, whereas depth meant the fraction of total T cells that were SARS-CoV-2-associated. Using the MIRA data, each spike-specific TCR was mapped to the spike region that the TCR reacts to and placed in a CD4 or CD8 class. Log10-transformed breadth and depth values were compared by one-way ANOVA with Sidak's multiple comparisons tests. TCRdb retrieved this table from immuneACCESS and kept in-frame rearrangements only. Not all clones are present; in checked studies, unresolved V genes account for under half, and no reason is known for the remainder. V and J calls and clone size are copied from that table; D and trimming were computed from the DNA. In this sample the table shows some 130,000 clones, roughly 90% of which occur a single time. The ten top clones hold approximately 5.7% of the sample.

As to this clone: Its specific antigen is unknown. Per-base qualities were not stored, and no clone one base away is much larger.

From cysteine to phenylalanine, the CDR3 is 15 amino acids long. Only the CDR3 portion is preserved as DNA: 45 bases, with reading frame beginning at the first base. As encoded in the germline V gene (reference sequence), CDR1 is GTSNPN while CDR2 is SVGIG. V has 6 bases trimmed and J has 4 bases trimmed; junction bases matching no gene number 11. The sequence derives from an adult in good health. The chain is made from TRBV30 and TRBJ1-4; the central 7 bases match TRBD1. The starting material was peripheral blood, obtained on day 0 of AZD1222 vaccination. The CDR3 protein: CACTTDRADNEKLFF. The DNA is as follows: TGTGCCTGTACTACCGACAGGGCGGATAATGAAAAACTGTTTTTT.